This T cell receptor (beta chain) was identified during a study of blood T cell repertoires in COVID-19. The wider study: The analysed material was cDNA or gDNA that came from T cells, B-cell-depleted T cells, or PBMCs.

Germline V gene data show CDR1 as SGHRS and CDR2 as YFSETQ. The CDR3 runs 16 residues. Trimming left V 0 bases short and J 5 bases short, with 14 bases between. Methods used by the authors: Reference gene primer amplification gave nucleated cell count estimates. Here immunoSEQ multiplex PCR was the method, and the copy in TCRdb shows in-frame clones only, minus some. V, J and clone size were drawn from that table, and D and trimming were deduced from the DNA. The profile covers about 160,000 clones, with about 90% appearing a single time and approximately 3% taken by the ten largest. The sequencing sample was made of peripheral blood. V gene TRBV5-1 combines with J gene TRBJ1-4, with D maybe TRBD1 (5 bases). The sequence came from a man aged 60-69 years with acute or convalescent COVID-19. The CDR3 loop reads CASSLDGARGNEKLFF. In DNA, the CDR3 is TGCGCCAGCAGCTTGGACGGTGCCCGGGGGAATGAAAAACTGTTTTTT.